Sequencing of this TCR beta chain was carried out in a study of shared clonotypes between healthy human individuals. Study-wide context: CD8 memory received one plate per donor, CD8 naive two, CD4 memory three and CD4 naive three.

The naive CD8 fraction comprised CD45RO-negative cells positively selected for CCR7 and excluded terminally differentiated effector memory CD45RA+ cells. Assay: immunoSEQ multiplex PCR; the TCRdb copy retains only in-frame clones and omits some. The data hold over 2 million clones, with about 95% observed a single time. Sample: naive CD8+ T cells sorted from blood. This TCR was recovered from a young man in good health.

The CDR3 loop reads CASSSRLAGDYEQYF. The DNA for the CDR3 is TGTGCCAGCAGTTCCCGACTAGCGGGGGACTACGAGCAGTACTTC. V usage is TRBV27 and J usage is TRBJ2-7; 12 nucleotides match TRBD2. CDR3 length: 15 amino acids. CDR1 and CDR2 (germline): MNHEY, SMNVEV (reference sequence). After removal of 4 bases from V and 3 bases from J, the junction contained 4 bases not matched to a gene.